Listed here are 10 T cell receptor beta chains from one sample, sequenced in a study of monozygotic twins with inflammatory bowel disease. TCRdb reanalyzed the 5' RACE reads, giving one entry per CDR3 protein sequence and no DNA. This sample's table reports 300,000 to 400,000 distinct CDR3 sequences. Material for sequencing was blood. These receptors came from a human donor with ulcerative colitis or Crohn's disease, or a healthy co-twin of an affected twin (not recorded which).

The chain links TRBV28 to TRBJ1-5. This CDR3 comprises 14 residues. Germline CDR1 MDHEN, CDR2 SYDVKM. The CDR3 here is CASKGQTRNQPQHF.

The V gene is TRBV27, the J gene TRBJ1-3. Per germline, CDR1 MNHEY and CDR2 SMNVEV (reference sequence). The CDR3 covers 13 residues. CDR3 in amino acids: CASREGSGNTIYF.

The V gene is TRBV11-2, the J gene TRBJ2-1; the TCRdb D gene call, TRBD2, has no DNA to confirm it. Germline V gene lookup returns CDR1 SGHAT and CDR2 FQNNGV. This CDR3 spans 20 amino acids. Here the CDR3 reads CASSSPGTSIRQSAYNEQFF.

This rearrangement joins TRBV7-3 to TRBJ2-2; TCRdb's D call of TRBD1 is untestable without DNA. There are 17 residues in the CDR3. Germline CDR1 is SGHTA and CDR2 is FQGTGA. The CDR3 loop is CASSLSGREPNTGELFF.

CDR3 amino acids: CASSWTGPDTQYF. The chain links TRBV5-1 to TRBJ2-3; lacking DNA, the TRBD1 call made by TCRdb goes unchecked. CDR3 length equals 13 residues. Germline loops: CDR1 SGHRS, CDR2 YFSETQ.

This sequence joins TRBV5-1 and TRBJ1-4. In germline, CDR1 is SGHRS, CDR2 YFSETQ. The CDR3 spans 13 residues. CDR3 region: CASSLDLDEKLFF.

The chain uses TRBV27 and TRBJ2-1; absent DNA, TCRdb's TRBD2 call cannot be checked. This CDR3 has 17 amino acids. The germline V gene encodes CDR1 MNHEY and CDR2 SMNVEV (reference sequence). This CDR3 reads CASTPGGGGAPYNEQFF.

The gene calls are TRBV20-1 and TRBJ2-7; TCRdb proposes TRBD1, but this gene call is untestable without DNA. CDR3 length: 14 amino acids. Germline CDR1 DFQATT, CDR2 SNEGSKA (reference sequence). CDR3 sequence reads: CSARYDSGSYEQYF.

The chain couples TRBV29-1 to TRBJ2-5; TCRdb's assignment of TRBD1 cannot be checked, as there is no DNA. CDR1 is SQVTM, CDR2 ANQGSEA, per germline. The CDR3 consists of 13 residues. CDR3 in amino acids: CSTRQGWRETQYF.

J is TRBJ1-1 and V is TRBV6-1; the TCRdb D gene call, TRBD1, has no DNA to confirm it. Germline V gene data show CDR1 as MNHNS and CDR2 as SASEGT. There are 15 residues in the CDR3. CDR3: CASSEAEGDVTEAFF.